What follows are 9 T cell receptor beta chains derived from one specimen sequenced in a study of shared clonotypes between healthy human individuals. Assay: immunoSEQ multiplex PCR; the TCRdb copy retains only in-frame clones and omits some. Found here are about 2 million clones, roughly 96% of them singletons; the top ten hold 0.13%. The sequencing input was naive CD4+ T cells sorted from blood. Subset: CD45RA+ positively selected. These receptors were collected from a man between 18 and 35 years old in good health.

The chain is built from TRBV5-1 and TRBJ2-7, with D possibly matching TRBD1 (5 bases). Germline V gene data show CDR1 as SGHRS and CDR2 as YFSETQ. Trimming stripped 0 bases from V and 2 bases from J, with 12 bases between. The CDR3 covers 15 residues. Here the CDR3 DNA reads TGCGCCAGCAGCTTGGTACCAGGGAATACCTACGAGCAGTACTTC. Translation: CASSLVPGNTYEQYF.

The gene calls are TRBV7-2 and TRBJ2-7, with TRBD2 identical over 9 bases. Trimming took 3 bases from V and 5 from J; bases not matched to a gene: 8. This CDR3 comprises 15 residues. The germline gives CDR1 SGHTA, CDR2 FQGNSA. The CDR3 region has the DNA TGTGCCAGCAGCTTCGTAGGTAGCGGGAGCGACGAGCAGTACTTC. Translating it yields CASSFVGSGSDEQYF.

The chain carries TRBV7-3 and TRBJ1-1; D possibly corresponds to TRBD1 (6 bases). The V end lost 1 base, the J end lost 7 bases, and 16 bases lay between the germline ends. Germline V gene sequence: CDR1 SGHTA, CDR2 FQGTGA. This CDR3 spans 15 amino acids. The CDR3 reads CASSLSPRGRVEAFF. The CDR3, as DNA: TGTGCCAGCAGCTTAAGTCCCAGGGGACGGGTTGAAGCTTTCTTT. The full variable domain, in which reference TRBV7-3 and TRBJ1-1 provide the parts outside the CDR3, is GAGVSQTPSNKVTEKGKYVELRCDPISGHTALYWYRQSLGQGPEFLIYFQGTGAADDSGLPNDRFFAVRPEGSVSTLKIQRTERGDSAVYLCASSLSPRGRVEAFFGQGTRLTVV.

The gene calls are TRBV4-1 and TRBJ2-5; 12 bases agree with TRBD2. The CDR3 length is 18 residues. V lost 1 base and J lost 1; bases outside the gene matches: 7. In germline, CDR1 is MGHRA, CDR2 YSYEKL. CDR3 DNA sequence: TGCGCCAGCAGCCAAGCGCTAGCGGGGGGGTACTCCCAAGAGACCCAGTACTTC. As protein: CASSQALAGGYSQETQYF.

This chain connects TRBV4-3 to TRBJ2-1, with D hard to call. Trimming took off 0 bases at V and 6 bases at J, with 15 bases between the two ends. CDR3 length equals 16 residues. Germline V lookup: CDR1 LGHNA, CDR2 YSLEER. Here the CDR3 reads CASSQESSRVSNEQFF. CDR3 in DNA: TGCGCCAGCAGCCAAGAATCGAGCAGAGTCTCCAATGAGCAGTTCTTC.

V usage is TRBV7-2 and J usage is TRBJ2-2; D ambiguous. The CDR3 consists of 13 residues. V lost 4 bases to trimming and J lost 5 bases, with 8 bases between them. Germline CDR1 SGHTA, CDR2 FQGNSA. CDR3 in DNA: TGTGCCAGCAGCTCACCTTTGACCGGGGAGCTGTTTTTT. Residues: CASSSPLTGELFF.

V gene TRBV5-1 combines with J gene TRBJ2-1; D may be TRBD2 (5 bases). The length of the CDR3 is 16 residues. Trimming removed 0 bases at V and 0 bases at J, with 10 bases between. CDR1 is SGHRS and CDR2 is YFSETQ in the germline V gene. Here the CDR3 reads CASSLVEGSSYNEQFF. The CDR3 bases are TGCGCCAGCAGCTTGGTTGAGGGAAGCTCCTACAATGAGCAGTTCTTC.

The chain combines TRBV19 with TRBJ2-1; the D gene is possibly TRBD2 (6 bases). CDR1 and CDR2 (germline): LNHDA, SQIVND (reference sequence). CDR3 size: 14 residues. V lost 6 bases, J lost 1 base, and 10 bases lay in between. CDR3 protein: CASRSGVSYNEQFF. In DNA form, the CDR3 reads TGTGCCAGTAGATCGGGGGTTTCCTACAATGAGCAGTTCTTC. Together with reference TRBV19 and TRBJ2-1, the CDR3 gives the full variable domain: DGGITQSPKYLFRKEGQNVTLSCEQNLNHDAMYWYRQDPGQGLRLIYYSQIVNDFQKGDIAEGYSVSREKKESFPLTVTSAQKNPTAFYLCASRSGVSYNEQFFGPGTRLTVL.

The rearrangement links TRBV5-4 to TRBJ2-5; 9 nucleotides agree with TRBD1. Germline trimming cut 3 bases from V and 4 bases from J; bases unmatched to any gene: 4. CDR1 and CDR2 from the germline V gene are SGHNT and YYREEE (reference sequence). The CDR3 covers 14 residues. CDR3 nucleotide sequence: TGTGCCAGCAGCTCGGCGACAGGGGGAGAGACCCAGTACTTC. Translated, it gives CASSSATGGETQYF.